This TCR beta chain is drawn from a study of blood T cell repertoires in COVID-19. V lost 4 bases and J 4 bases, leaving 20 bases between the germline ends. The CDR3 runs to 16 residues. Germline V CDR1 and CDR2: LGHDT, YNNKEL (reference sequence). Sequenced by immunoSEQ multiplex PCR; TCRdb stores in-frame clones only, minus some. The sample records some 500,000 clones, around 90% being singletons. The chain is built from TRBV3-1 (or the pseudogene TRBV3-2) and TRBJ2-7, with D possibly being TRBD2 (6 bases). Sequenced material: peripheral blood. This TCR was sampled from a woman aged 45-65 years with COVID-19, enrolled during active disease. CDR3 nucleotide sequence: TGTGCCAGCAGCCCCCGAACGGGGCTAGCGTGGTACGAGCAGTACTTC. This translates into CASSPRTGLAWYEQYF.